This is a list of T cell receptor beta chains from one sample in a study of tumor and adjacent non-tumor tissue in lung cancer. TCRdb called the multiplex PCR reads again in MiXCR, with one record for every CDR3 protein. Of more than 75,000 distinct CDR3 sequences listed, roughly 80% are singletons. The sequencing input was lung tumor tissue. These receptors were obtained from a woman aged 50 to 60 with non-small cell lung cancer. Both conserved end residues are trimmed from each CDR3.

CDR3: ASSGGFGANVLT
V: TRBV2

CDR3: SAIPIGTLGAGELF
V: TRBV20-1

CDR3: VSSVPGNQETQY
V: TRBV6-1

CDR3: ASGLAGIVDTQY
V: TRBV28

CDR3: ASSVDGVDTEAF
V: TRBV9

CDR3: ASSPSGFEKF
V: TRBV11-2

CDR3: ASSQDRYVGNYGYT
V: TRBV4-1

CDR3: SVKDRQRGSYNEHF
V: TRBV29-1

CDR3: ASNLRPKEQF
V: TRBV7-9

CDR3: VSSLVMGDGYT
V: TRBV11-2

CDR3: SARSACSYEQY
V: TRBV29-1

CDR3: SVAGEGTDAQY
V: TRBV20-1

CDR3: ANSFSGTVSSYNGQF
V: TRBV11-3

CDR3: ASSTMGRETQY
V: TRBV6-5

CDR3: SGDDRAGYT
V: TRBV29-1

CDR3: STSPDRIAF
V: TRBV20-1

CDR3: ASSFGLTGLKSTDTEY
V: TRBV11-1

CDR3: ASNAGHTNTGELV
V: TRBV5-1

CDR3: SARTSVPDTQY
V: TRBV20-1

CDR3: VSSQGANYGNT
V: TRBV5-6

CDR3: ASSRDRERDEQY
V: TRBV5-1

CDR3: ACSLGQLRHSPLH
V: TRBV28

CDR3: ASSLAVDLYKQC
V: TRBV11-2

CDR3: ASTSPPGLAGAGSYNGQF
V: TRBV6-6

CDR3: AASRLTGGGSYNEQF
V: TRBV10-3

CDR3: ASSLAQYQPQH
V: TRBV7-8

CDR3: VISYREYTEAF
V: TRBV6-5

CDR3: ASSLEITDTQY
V: TRBV11-3

CDR3: ASSLGRNTGSC
V: TRBV5-6

CDR3: SARPRISGNEQY
V: TRBV20-1

CDR3: VSSLSPWPPQH
V: TRBV12-3/TRBV12-4

CDR3: TSCEAQGREAF
V: TRBV6-1

CDR3: SVRRQLNTEAF
V: TRBV29-1

CDR3: ASNQAGQETQY
V: TRBV11-2

CDR3: ASSFIAGGENEQF
V: TRBV11-2

CDR3: SVSPGTQPYEQY
V: TRBV20-1

CDR3: ANSLMAGGLTGELF
V: TRBV7-3